Described below is a single T cell receptor (beta chain) sequence and its context. The junction and the germline gene differ at one end; a read error may be behind it. The sample belongs to a study of T cells in Graves' hyperthyroidism and ophthalmopathy. Template material for amplifying TCR beta CDR3 regions consisted of RNA transcripts. The HTBI primer set served for first-round RT-PCR of the TCR CDR3. TCRdb ran MiXCR on the multiplex PCR reads and lists one entry per CDR3 protein. The table shows around 100,000 distinct CDR3 sequences, with about 50% occurring only once. The CDR3 length is 16 residues. CDR1 is SEHNR and CDR2 is FQNEAQ in the germline V gene (reference sequence).

Material for sequencing was blood. J is TRBJ2-5 and V is TRBV7-9; 8 nucleotides agree with TRBD2. The receptor was derived from a man aged 35-49 years with Graves' hyperthyroidism. CDR3 bases: TGTGCCGGCAGCTCCCTAGCGGGTGGCAAACTAGAGGCCCAGCACTTC. Protein product: CAGSSLAGGKLEAQHF.